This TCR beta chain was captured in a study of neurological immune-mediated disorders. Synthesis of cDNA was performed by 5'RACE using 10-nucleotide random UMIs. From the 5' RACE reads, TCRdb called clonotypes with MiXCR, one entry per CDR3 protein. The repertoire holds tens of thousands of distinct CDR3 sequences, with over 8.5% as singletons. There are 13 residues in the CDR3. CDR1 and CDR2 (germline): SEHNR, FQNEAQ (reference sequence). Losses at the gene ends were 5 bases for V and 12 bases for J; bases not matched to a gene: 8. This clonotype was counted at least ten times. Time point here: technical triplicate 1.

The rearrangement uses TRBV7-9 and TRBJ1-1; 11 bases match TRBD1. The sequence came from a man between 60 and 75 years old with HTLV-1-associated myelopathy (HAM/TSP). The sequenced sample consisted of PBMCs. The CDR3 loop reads CASSLGQGEKTFF. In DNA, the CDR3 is TGTGCCAGCAGCCTGGGACAGGGGGAAAAAACTTTCTTT.